This passage covers 5 T cell receptor beta chains from one sample sequenced in a study of CD8+CD57+ T cells in acquired aplastic anemia. Profiles of TCR beta VDJ and CDR3 were generated from a genomic DNA template. TCRdb ran MiXCR on the reads and lists one entry per CDR3 protein. The sample yields around 190,000 distinct CDR3 sequences, roughly 56% seen once. Sequences were obtained from sorted CD4+, CD8+, or CD8+CD57+ T cells (not recorded which) from PBMCs. The receptor source for this set is a human donor in good health, serving as a control.

This rearrangement joins TRBV15 to TRBJ1-3, with D unresolved. The CDR3 runs to 14 residues. CDR1 is LNHNV, CDR2 YYDKDF, per germline (reference sequence). V lost 1 base and J 1 base, leaving 5 bases between the germline ends. CDR3 residues: CATSRGGSGNTIYF. CDR3 nucleotides: TGTGCCACCAGCAGAGGCGGGTCTGGAAACACCATATATTTT.

There are many counts of this clonotype. A read error is possible here, since a much larger clone lies one base away. The chain is built from TRBV25-1 and TRBJ1-6; the D is unclear. Germline-derived CDR1 and CDR2 are MGHDK and SYGVNS. The CDR3 runs 13 residues. CDR3 residues: CTSRQVNNSPLHF. The CDR3 DNA reads as TGTACCAGCAGGCAGGTTAATAATTCACCCCTCCACTTT.

This clonotype was seen just once. This chain links TRBV12-3 or TRBV12-4 with TRBJ1-5, with D uncertain. CDR3 size: 13 residues. Trimming pared 6 bases from V and 6 bases from J, leaving 12 bases between. The CDR3, as DNA: TGTGCCAGCAGAGAGGGTTGGGGTCAGCCCCAGCATTTT. Translated, it gives CASREGWGQPQHF.

This clonotype was counted only a few times. The rearrangement links TRBV25-1 to TRBJ1-1; 9 positions agree with TRBD1. The CDR3 covers 13 residues. V was clipped by 4 bases and J by 6 bases; unmatched bases: 3. Looked up from germline, CDR1 is MGHDK and CDR2 is SYGVNS. The CDR3 DNA sequence: TGTGCCAGCAGTGCACAGGGGGCCTCTGAAGCTTTCTTT. Translation: CASSAQGASEAFF.

This clonotype was detected only a few times. The chain is built from TRBV19 and TRBJ1-1; 9 nucleotides agree with TRBD1. Germline V gene data show CDR1 as LNHDA and CDR2 as SQIVND (reference sequence). CDR3 length equals 14 residues. The V gene end was trimmed by 5 bases and the J gene end by 9 bases; junction bases not matched to a gene: 10. The CDR3 loop is CASSEFQGQGQAFF. CDR3 nucleotides: TGTGCCAGTAGTGAGTTCCAGGGACAGGGACAAGCTTTCTTT.